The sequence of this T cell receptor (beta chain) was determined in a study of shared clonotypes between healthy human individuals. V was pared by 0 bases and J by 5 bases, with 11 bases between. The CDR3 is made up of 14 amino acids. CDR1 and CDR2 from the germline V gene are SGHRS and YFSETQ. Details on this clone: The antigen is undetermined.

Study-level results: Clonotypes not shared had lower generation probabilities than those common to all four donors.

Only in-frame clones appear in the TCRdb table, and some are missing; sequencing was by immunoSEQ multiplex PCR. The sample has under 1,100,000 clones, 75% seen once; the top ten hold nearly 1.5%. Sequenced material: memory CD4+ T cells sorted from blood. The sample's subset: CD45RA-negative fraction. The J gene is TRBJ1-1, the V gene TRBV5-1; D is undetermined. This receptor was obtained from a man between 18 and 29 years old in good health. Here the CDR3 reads CASSLEGYATEAFF. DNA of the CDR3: TGCGCCAGCAGCTTGGAGGGTTATGCGACTGAAGCTTTCTTT.